This is a list of T cell receptor beta chains from one sample in a study of PD-L1 blockade in urothelial cancer. Clones were sequenced by immunoSEQ multiplex PCR, and TCRdb holds only the in-frame ones, with some missing. Here the sample spans about 91,000 clones, 90% being singletons. Sequences were derived from PBMCs, sampled around atezolizumab (anti-PD-L1) treatment. All receptors derive from a man in his 60s with urothelial cancer. CDR3s include the opening cysteine and the closing phenylalanine or tryptophan. Fields, in order: V gene, J gene, D gene, clone size, CDR3 protein, CDR3 DNA. D genes are given only for firm matches. Clone size, where shown, is once, few, many, or a class for clones that have expanded.

TRBV7-6,TRBJ2-3,TRBD1,-,CASSLMGTGVTDTQYF,TGTGCCAGCAGCTTGATGGGGACAGGGGTGACAGATACGCAGTATTTT
TRBV5-4,TRBJ2-3,-,-,CASSTTGGGTDTQYF,TGTGCCAGCAGCACCACAGGGGGGGGCACAGATACGCAGTATTTT
TRBV9,TRBJ1-2,-,-,CASSVGIYSYGYTF,TGTGCCAGCAGCGTAGGCATCTACTCCTATGGCTACACCTTC
TRBV29-1,TRBJ2-7,TRBD2,many,CSVALAGVPSYEQYF,TGCAGCGTTGCCCTAGCGGGGGTCCCTTCCTACGAGCAGTACTTC
TRBV6-6,TRBJ2-1,TRBD2,-,CASRYGPLAEQKQFF,TGTGCCAGCAGGTACGGCCCACTAGCGGAACAAAAGCAGTTCTTC
TRBV11-2,TRBJ2-1,TRBD2,once,CASGRASGNNEQFF,TGTGCCAGCGGTCGGGCTAGCGGCAACAATGAGCAGTTCTTC
TRBV6-6,TRBJ2-3,-,-,CASSYPPGTFTDTQYF,TGTGCCAGCAGTTACCCGCCGGGAACGTTCACAGATACGCAGTATTTT
TRBV2,TRBJ1-2,-,-,CASRAAGSNYGYTF,TGTGCCAGCAGGGCAGCGGGGTCGAACTATGGCTACACCTTC
TRBV5-1,TRBJ1-4,-,-,CASSPTVGTSDEKLFF,TGCGCCAGCAGCCCCACCGTAGGGACATCGGATGAAAAACTGTTTTTT
TRBV29-1,TRBJ2-3,-,-,CSVEENRDTQYF,TGCAGCGTTGAAGAAAATCGGGATACGCAGTATTTT
TRBV19,TRBJ1-5,-,-,CASSIDGAQPQHF,TGTGCCAGTAGTATAGATGGGGCTCAGCCCCAGCATTTT
TRBV5-1,TRBJ2-2,-,-,CASSLESRGPSTGELFF,TGCGCCAGCAGCTTGGAGTCACGAGGGCCGAGCACCGGGGAGCTGTTTTTT
TRBV30,TRBJ2-1,-,-,CACDRGGSIGSYNEQFF,TGTGCCTGCGACCGAGGGGGAAGTATAGGATCCTACAATGAGCAGTTCTTC
TRBV11-1,TRBJ2-3,TRBD2,-,CASSLDQAGVDTQYF,TGTGCCAGCAGCTTAGATCAAGCGGGGGTGGATACGCAGTATTTT
TRBV5-1,TRBJ2-3,TRBD2,-,CASLAGTSGNFATDTQYF,TGCGCCAGCTTGGCCGGGACTAGCGGGAATTTCGCCACAGATACGCAGTATTTT
TRBV5-1,TRBJ1-2,-,-,CASSAGGTVYGYTF,TGCGCCAGCAGCGCCGGAGGCACAGTCTATGGCTACACCTTC
TRBV5-1,TRBJ2-1,TRBD1,-,CASSLQGENYNEQFF,TGCGCCAGCAGCTTACAGGGGGAGAACTACAATGAGCAGTTCTTC
TRBV7-3,TRBJ2-1,TRBD1,-,CASSLTGEAPEQFF,TGTGCCAGCAGCTTGACAGGGGAGGCCCCTGAGCAGTTCTTC
TRBV5-1,TRBJ2-1,-,-,CASSQDVGAHNEQFF,TGCGCCAGCAGCCAGGACGTAGGGGCACACAATGAGCAGTTCTTC
TRBV30,TRBJ1-1,-,once,CAWSDGLNTEAFF,TGTGCCTGGAGTGACGGGTTGAACACTGAAGCTTTCTTT
TRBV19,TRBJ2-5,-,-,CASSIGSVETQYF,TGTGCCAGTAGTATTGGAAGCGTGGAGACCCAGTACTTC
TRBV5-1,TRBJ2-1,-,-,CASSFYAGGRNEQFF,TGCGCCAGCAGCTTTTATGCCGGCGGTCGCAATGAGCAGTTCTTC
TRBV7-3,TRBJ2-7,TRBD2,-,CASSLTTSETFSYEQYF,TGTGCCAGCAGCTTAACGACTAGCGAAACGTTTTCCTACGAGCAGTACTTC
TRBV19,TRBJ2-7,-,-,CASSIVGGYEQYF,TGTGCCAGTAGTATAGTCGGAGGCTACGAGCAGTACTTC
TRBV6-1,TRBJ2-5,-,-,CASSKETQYF,TGTGCCAGCAGCAAAGAGACCCAGTACTTC
TRBV6-6,TRBJ1-2,-,-,CASSYSPEDGYTF,TGTGCCAGCAGTTACTCTCCAGAGGATGGCTACACCTTC
TRBV7-7,TRBJ2-2,-,-,CASSRRRERSTGELFF,TGTGCTAGCAGCCGTAGGCGGGAACGTAGCACCGGGGAGCTGTTTTTT
TRBV6-6,TRBJ2-1,TRBD2,-,CASRRGLANNEQFF,TGTGCCAGCAGGAGGGGACTAGCTAACAATGAGCAGTTCTTC